This is a list of T cell receptor beta chains from one sample in a study of cytomegalovirus exposure and HLA in healthy donors. Assay: immunoSEQ multiplex PCR; the TCRdb copy retains only in-frame clones and omits some. This sample yields roughly 90,000 clones, of which 65% to 75% are seen a single time; approximately 20% belongs to the top ten. The sequenced sample consisted of PBMCs. The receptors were gathered from a man younger than 40 in good health and CMV-seropositive. The CDR3 runs from the conserved cysteine through the conserved F or W. A D gene is named only where the DNA matches it firmly. Clone sizes are given selectively: once, few, many, or a class where the clone is expanded.

j_call: TRBJ1-1; v_call: TRBV2; d_call: .; clone_size: .; cdr3_aa: CASSPTENTEAFF; cdr3_nt: TGTGCCAGCAGCCCTACAGAGAACACTGAAGCTTTCTTT
j_call: TRBJ1-2; v_call: TRBV13; d_call: .; clone_size: once; cdr3_aa: CASSPYVTGNYGYTF; cdr3_nt: TGTGCCAGCAGCCCGTACGTTACAGGGAACTATGGCTACACCTTC
j_call: TRBJ1-2; v_call: TRBV28; d_call: .; clone_size: .; cdr3_aa: CASRSSSNYGYTF; cdr3_nt: TGTGCCAGCAGGTCTTCGTCTAACTATGGCTACACCTTC
j_call: TRBJ1-6; v_call: TRBV7-6; d_call: TRBD1; clone_size: .; cdr3_aa: CASSLRRDRATYNSPLHF; cdr3_nt: TGTGCCAGCAGCTTACGCCGGGACAGGGCTACTTATAATTCACCCCTCCACTTT
j_call: TRBJ2-1; v_call: TRBV4-3; d_call: TRBD2; clone_size: .; cdr3_aa: CASSQTSIISSYNEQFF; cdr3_nt: TGCGCCAGCAGCCAGACTAGCATAATAAGCTCCTACAATGAGCAGTTCTTC
j_call: TRBJ2-7; v_call: TRBV7-2; d_call: TRBD2; clone_size: .; cdr3_aa: CASSTSSGRITEQYF; cdr3_nt: TGTGCCAGCAGCACCTCTAGCGGGAGGATTACCGAGCAGTACTTC
j_call: TRBJ2-7; v_call: TRBV29-1; d_call: TRBD2; clone_size: .; cdr3_aa: CSVKAGSAPYEQYF; cdr3_nt: TGCAGCGTCAAAGCGGGATCGGCCCCTTACGAGCAGTACTTC
j_call: TRBJ2-6; v_call: TRBV7-8; d_call: .; clone_size: .; cdr3_aa: CASSLRYSGANVLTF; cdr3_nt: TGTGCCAGCAGCTTGCGGTATTCTGGGGCCAACGTCCTGACTTTC
j_call: TRBJ1-1; v_call: TRBV7-9; d_call: .; clone_size: once; cdr3_aa: CASSPFNTEAFF; cdr3_nt: TGTGCCAGCAGCCCCTTCAACACTGAAGCTTTCTTT
j_call: TRBJ2-6; v_call: TRBV29-1; d_call: .; clone_size: .; cdr3_aa: CSVGNRYHSGANVLTF; cdr3_nt: TGCAGCGTTGGTAACAGGTACCACTCTGGGGCCAACGTCCTGACTTTC
j_call: TRBJ2-1; v_call: TRBV7-7; d_call: .; clone_size: few; cdr3_aa: CASGSVNNEQFF; cdr3_nt: TGTGCCAGCGGTAGCGTTAACAATGAGCAGTTCTTC
j_call: TRBJ2-5; v_call: TRBV28; d_call: TRBD1; clone_size: .; cdr3_aa: CASSTTGGQETQYF; cdr3_nt: TGTGCCAGCAGCACCACAGGGGGCCAAGAGACCCAGTACTTC
j_call: TRBJ2-7; v_call: TRBV2; d_call: .; clone_size: .; cdr3_aa: CASSEGGLGSSYEQYF; cdr3_nt: TGTGCCAGCAGTGAAGGGGGGCTAGGGAGCTCCTACGAGCAGTACTTC
j_call: TRBJ2-2; v_call: TRBV7-8; d_call: TRBD2; clone_size: .; cdr3_aa: CASSSGLATPGELFF; cdr3_nt: TGTGCCAGCAGCTCCGGACTAGCGACCCCCGGGGAGCTGTTTTTT
j_call: TRBJ2-7; v_call: TRBV5-1; d_call: TRBD1; clone_size: .; cdr3_aa: CASSFQTGSSYEQYF; cdr3_nt: TGCGCCAGCAGCTTCCAGACAGGGAGCTCCTACGAGCAGTACTTC
j_call: TRBJ2-1; v_call: TRBV28; d_call: TRBD1; clone_size: .; cdr3_aa: CASSPPPGQGSYNEQFF; cdr3_nt: TGTGCCAGCAGTCCCCCGCCGGGACAGGGGTCCTACAATGAGCAGTTCTTC
j_call: TRBJ2-1; v_call: TRBV19; d_call: TRBD2; clone_size: .; cdr3_aa: CASSTNIPSGRFYNEQFF; cdr3_nt: TGTGCCAGTAGTACCAATATCCCTAGCGGGAGGTTCTACAATGAGCAGTTCTTC
j_call: TRBJ2-7; v_call: TRBV7-9; d_call: .; clone_size: .; cdr3_aa: CASSSWEDTYYEQYF; cdr3_nt: TGTGCCAGCAGCTCTTGGGAGGACACCTACTACGAGCAGTACTTC
j_call: TRBJ1-1; v_call: TRBV27; d_call: .; clone_size: .; cdr3_aa: CASGNGVNTEAFF; cdr3_nt: TGTGCCAGCGGTAACGGAGTGAACACTGAAGCTTTCTTT
j_call: TRBJ1-3; v_call: TRBV5-1; d_call: TRBD1; clone_size: .; cdr3_aa: CASSLGDRITSGNTIYF; cdr3_nt: TGCGCCAGCAGCTTGGGGGACAGGATAACTTCTGGAAACACCATATATTTT
j_call: TRBJ2-1; v_call: TRBV29-1; d_call: .; clone_size: .; cdr3_aa: CSVEGYNEQFF; cdr3_nt: TGCAGCGTGGAGGGTTACAATGAGCAGTTCTTC
j_call: TRBJ2-1; v_call: TRBV9; d_call: .; clone_size: .; cdr3_aa: CASSPSGLADEQFF; cdr3_nt: TGTGCCAGCAGCCCAAGCGGGTTGGCAGATGAGCAGTTCTTC
j_call: TRBJ2-5; v_call: TRBV19; d_call: .; clone_size: few; cdr3_aa: CASSIMAQETQYF; cdr3_nt: TGTGCCAGTAGTATCATGGCCCAAGAGACCCAGTACTTC
j_call: TRBJ1-5; v_call: TRBV5-1; d_call: .; clone_size: once; cdr3_aa: CASSLGQGSQPQHF; cdr3_nt: TGCGCCAGCAGCTTGGGGCAGGGTAGTCAGCCCCAGCATTTT
j_call: TRBJ2-2; v_call: TRBV30; d_call: .; clone_size: .; cdr3_aa: CAWSVGATGELFF; cdr3_nt: TGTGCCTGGAGTGTAGGGGCAACCGGGGAGCTGTTTTTT
j_call: TRBJ1-1; v_call: TRBV19; d_call: TRBD1; clone_size: .; cdr3_aa: CASSMGTGGTEAFF; cdr3_nt: TGTGCCAGTAGTATGGGGACAGGGGGCACTGAAGCTTTCTTT
j_call: TRBJ1-2; v_call: TRBV28; d_call: .; clone_size: .; cdr3_aa: CASSLGRGYGYTF; cdr3_nt: TGTGCCAGCAGTTTGGGCAGGGGTTACGGCTACACCTTC
j_call: TRBJ2-7; v_call: TRBV6-1; d_call: .; clone_size: .; cdr3_aa: CASSELWFREQYF; cdr3_nt: TGTGCCAGCAGTGAACTATGGTTCCGCGAGCAGTACTTC
j_call: TRBJ1-5; v_call: TRBV30; d_call: .; clone_size: .; cdr3_aa: CAWSGGTSDFSNQPQHF; cdr3_nt: TGTGCCTGGAGTGGAGGGACATCGGATTTTAGCAATCAGCCCCAGCATTTT
j_call: TRBJ1-1; v_call: TRBV19; d_call: .; clone_size: .; cdr3_aa: CASTPYMNTEAFF; cdr3_nt: TGTGCCAGTACCCCGTATATGAACACTGAAGCTTTCTTT
j_call: TRBJ1-5; v_call: TRBV2; d_call: .; clone_size: .; cdr3_aa: CASSEYGEQPQHF; cdr3_nt: TGTGCCAGCAGTGAATATGGGGAGCAGCCCCAGCATTTT
j_call: TRBJ2-3; v_call: TRBV30; d_call: TRBD2; clone_size: .; cdr3_aa: CALPGLAGGRGTDTQYF; cdr3_nt: TGTGCCTTGCCGGGACTAGCGGGGGGGCGGGGCACAGATACGCAGTATTTT
j_call: TRBJ1-2; v_call: TRBV6-5; d_call: TRBD1; clone_size: .; cdr3_aa: CASISTGYGYTF; cdr3_nt: TGTGCCAGCATCTCGACAGGGTACGGCTACACCTTC
j_call: TRBJ2-3; v_call: TRBV7-9; d_call: .; clone_size: .; cdr3_aa: CASSLIGGDTQYF; cdr3_nt: TGTGCCAGCAGCCTTATTGGGGGGGATACGCAGTATTTT
j_call: TRBJ2-2; v_call: TRBV19; d_call: TRBD1; clone_size: .; cdr3_aa: CASRPDRTSNTGELFF; cdr3_nt: TGTGCCAGTCGACCGGACAGGACCTCGAACACCGGGGAGCTGTTTTTT
j_call: TRBJ2-1; v_call: TRBV15; d_call: TRBD2; clone_size: .; cdr3_aa: CATSRQLAGAHNEQFF; cdr3_nt: TGTGCCACCAGCAGGCAACTAGCGGGAGCACACAATGAGCAGTTCTTC
j_call: TRBJ1-2; v_call: TRBV14; d_call: TRBD1; clone_size: .; cdr3_aa: CASSQQRQGGGYTF; cdr3_nt: TGTGCCAGCAGCCAACAAAGACAGGGAGGTGGCTACACCTTC
j_call: TRBJ1-2; v_call: TRBV9; d_call: .; clone_size: few; cdr3_aa: CASSVGLGAGSGYTF; cdr3_nt: TGTGCCAGCAGCGTAGGTCTGGGCGCGGGGAGTGGCTACACCTTC
j_call: TRBJ2-1; v_call: TRBV15; d_call: TRBD2; clone_size: once; cdr3_aa: CATSREPLSAGGYEQFF; cdr3_nt: TGTGCCACCAGCAGAGAACCCCTATCGGCGGGAGGATATGAGCAGTTCTTC
j_call: TRBJ2-7; v_call: TRBV28; d_call: TRBD1; clone_size: .; cdr3_aa: CASSGRDRATDEQYF; cdr3_nt: TGTGCCAGCAGCGGCCGGGACAGGGCTACCGACGAGCAGTACTTC
j_call: TRBJ1-1; v_call: TRBV7-3; d_call: .; clone_size: .; cdr3_aa: CASSLNPGLNTEAFF; cdr3_nt: TGTGCCAGCAGCTTAAATCCAGGCTTGAACACTGAAGCTTTCTTT
j_call: TRBJ1-2; v_call: TRBV6-5; d_call: .; clone_size: .; cdr3_aa: CASSYRTPGSNYGYTF; cdr3_nt: TGTGCCAGCAGTTACCGAACCCCGGGATCAAACTATGGCTACACCTTC
j_call: TRBJ2-7; v_call: TRBV19; d_call: TRBD1; clone_size: .; cdr3_aa: CASSVDRGAYEQYF; cdr3_nt: TGTGCCAGTAGTGTAGACAGGGGCGCCTACGAGCAGTACTTC
j_call: TRBJ2-5; v_call: TRBV2; d_call: .; clone_size: few; cdr3_aa: CASLQETQYF; cdr3_nt: TGTGCCAGCCTACAAGAGACCCAGTACTTC
j_call: TRBJ2-7; v_call: TRBV4-1; d_call: .; clone_size: .; cdr3_aa: CASSPHEYSGTDYTYEQYF; cdr3_nt: TGCGCCAGCAGCCCACACGAGTACTCCGGGACTGATTATACCTACGAGCAGTACTTC
j_call: TRBJ1-6; v_call: TRBV19; d_call: .; clone_size: .; cdr3_aa: CANLDRPHNSPLHF; cdr3_nt: TGTGCCAATTTAGACAGGCCCCATAATTCACCCCTCCACTTT
j_call: TRBJ2-3; v_call: TRBV6-5; d_call: .; clone_size: .; cdr3_aa: CASSRTRDTQYF; cdr3_nt: TGTGCCAGCAGCCGAACTAGGGATACGCAGTATTTT
j_call: TRBJ2-3; v_call: TRBV6-5; d_call: .; clone_size: .; cdr3_aa: CASSRLGPSDTQYF; cdr3_nt: TGTGCCAGCAGTCGCCTAGGCCCTTCAGATACGCAGTATTTT